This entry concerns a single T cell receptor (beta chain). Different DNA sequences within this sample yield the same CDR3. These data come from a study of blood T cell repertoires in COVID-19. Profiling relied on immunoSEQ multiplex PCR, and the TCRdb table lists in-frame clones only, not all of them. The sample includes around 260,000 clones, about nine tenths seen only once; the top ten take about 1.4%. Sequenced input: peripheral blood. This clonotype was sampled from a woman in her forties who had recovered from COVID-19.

Written as DNA, the CDR3 is TGTGCCAGCAGTTTAACGGTCACAGATACGCAGTATTTT. Its translation: CASSLTVTDTQYF. The rearrangement links TRBV12-3 or TRBV12-4 to TRBJ2-3; D gene ambiguous. The CDR3 covers 13 residues. The V end was cut by 2 bases, the J end by 2 bases, with 5 bases between.